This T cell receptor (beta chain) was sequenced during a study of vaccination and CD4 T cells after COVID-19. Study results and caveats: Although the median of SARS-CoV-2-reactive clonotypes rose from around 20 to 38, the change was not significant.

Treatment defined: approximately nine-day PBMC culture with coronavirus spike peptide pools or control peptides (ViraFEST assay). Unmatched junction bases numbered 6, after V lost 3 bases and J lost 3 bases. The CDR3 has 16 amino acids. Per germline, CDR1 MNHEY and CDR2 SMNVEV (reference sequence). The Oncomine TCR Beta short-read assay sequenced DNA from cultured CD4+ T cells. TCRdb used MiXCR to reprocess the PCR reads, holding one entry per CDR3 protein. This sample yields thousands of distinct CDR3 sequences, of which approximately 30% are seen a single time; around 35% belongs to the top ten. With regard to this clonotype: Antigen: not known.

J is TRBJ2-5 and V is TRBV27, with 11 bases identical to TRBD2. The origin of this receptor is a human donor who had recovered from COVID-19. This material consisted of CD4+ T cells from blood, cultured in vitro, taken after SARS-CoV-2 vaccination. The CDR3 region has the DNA TGTGCCAGCAGTTTCTATAGCGGGAGGGTCGAAGAGACCCAGTACTTC. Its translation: CASSFYSGRVEETQYF.